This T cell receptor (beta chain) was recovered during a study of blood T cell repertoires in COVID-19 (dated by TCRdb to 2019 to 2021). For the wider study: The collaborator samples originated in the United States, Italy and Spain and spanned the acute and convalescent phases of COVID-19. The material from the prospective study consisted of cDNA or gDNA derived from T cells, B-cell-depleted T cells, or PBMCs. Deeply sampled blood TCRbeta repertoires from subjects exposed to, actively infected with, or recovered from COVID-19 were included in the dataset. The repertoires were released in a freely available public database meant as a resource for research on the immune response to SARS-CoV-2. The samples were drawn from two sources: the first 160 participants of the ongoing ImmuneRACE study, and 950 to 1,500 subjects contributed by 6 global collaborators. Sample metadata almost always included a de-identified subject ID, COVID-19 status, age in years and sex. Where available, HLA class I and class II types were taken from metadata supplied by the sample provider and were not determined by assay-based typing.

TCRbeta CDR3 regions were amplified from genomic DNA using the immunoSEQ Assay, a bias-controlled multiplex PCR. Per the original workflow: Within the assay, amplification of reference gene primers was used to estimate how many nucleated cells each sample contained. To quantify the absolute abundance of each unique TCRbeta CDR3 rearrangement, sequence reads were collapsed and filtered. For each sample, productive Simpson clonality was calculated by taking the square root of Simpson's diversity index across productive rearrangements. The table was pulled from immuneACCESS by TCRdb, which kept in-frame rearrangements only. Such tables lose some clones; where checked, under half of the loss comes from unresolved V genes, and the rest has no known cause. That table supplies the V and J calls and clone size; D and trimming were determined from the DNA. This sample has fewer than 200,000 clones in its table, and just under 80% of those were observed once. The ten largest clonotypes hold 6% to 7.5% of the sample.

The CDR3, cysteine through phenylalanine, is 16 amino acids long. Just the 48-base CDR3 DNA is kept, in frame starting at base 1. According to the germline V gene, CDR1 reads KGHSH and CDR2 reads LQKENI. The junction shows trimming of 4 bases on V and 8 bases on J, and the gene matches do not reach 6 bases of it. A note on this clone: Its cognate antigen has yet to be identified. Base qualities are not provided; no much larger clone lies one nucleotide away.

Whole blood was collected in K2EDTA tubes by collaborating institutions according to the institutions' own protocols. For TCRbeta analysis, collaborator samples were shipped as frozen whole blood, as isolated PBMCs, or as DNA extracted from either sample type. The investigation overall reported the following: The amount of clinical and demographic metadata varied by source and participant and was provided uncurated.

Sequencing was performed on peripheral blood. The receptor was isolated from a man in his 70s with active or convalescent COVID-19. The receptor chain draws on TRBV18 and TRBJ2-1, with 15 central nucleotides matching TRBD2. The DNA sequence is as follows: TGTGCCAGCTCACGGACTAGCGGGAGGGCCGGGGATGAGCAGTTCTTC. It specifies CASSRTSGRAGDEQFF. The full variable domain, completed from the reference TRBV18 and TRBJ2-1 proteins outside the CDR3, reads NAGVMQNPRHLVRRRGQEARLRCSPMKGHSHVYWYRQLPEEGLKFMVYLQKENIIDESGMPKERFSAEFPKEGPSILRIQQVVRGDSAAYFCASSRTSGRAGDEQFFGPGTRLTVL.